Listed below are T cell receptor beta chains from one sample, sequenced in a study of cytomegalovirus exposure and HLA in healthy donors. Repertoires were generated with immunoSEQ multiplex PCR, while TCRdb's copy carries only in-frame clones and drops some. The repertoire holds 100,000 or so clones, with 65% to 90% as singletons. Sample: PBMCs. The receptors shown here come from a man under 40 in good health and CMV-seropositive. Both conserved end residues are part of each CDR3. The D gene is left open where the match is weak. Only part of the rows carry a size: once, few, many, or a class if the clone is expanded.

CASKGQNTEAFF TGTGCCAGCAAGGGACAGAACACTGAAGCTTTCTTT TRBJ1-1 TRBV6-5 - - 12
CASSLHPDSPLHF TGTGCCAGCAGCTTACACCCGGATTCACCCCTCCACTTT TRBJ1-6 TRBV11-2 - - 13
CASSVALGGKETQYF TGTGCCAGCAGCGTAGCTTTGGGGGGGAAAGAGACCCAGTACTTC TRBJ2-5 TRBV9 few TRBD2 15
CASSYSYGYTF TGTGCCAGCAGTTACAGCTATGGCTACACCTTC TRBJ1-2 TRBV2 - - 11
CASSLSARSSYEQYF TGTGCCAGCAGCTTATCAGCAAGGAGCTCCTACGAGCAGTACTTC TRBJ2-7 TRBV7-6 - - 15
CASITGSRGSAGYTF TGTGCCAGCATCACGGGCTCCAGGGGTTCTGCTGGCTACACCTTC TRBJ1-2 TRBV2 - - 15
CASSLSVGLAYGYTF TGTGCCAGCAGCTTGTCTGTGGGGCTGGCCTATGGCTACACCTTC TRBJ1-2 TRBV5-6 - - 15
CASTLRTGELYEQYF TGTGCCAGCACCCTAAGGACAGGGGAGTTGTACGAGCAGTACTTC TRBJ2-7 TRBV7-2 - TRBD1 15
CASSSGGGRADTQYF TGCGCCAGCTCCAGCGGGGGGGGGAGAGCAGATACGCAGTATTTT TRBJ2-3 TRBV5-1 - TRBD2 15
CASSYFGGANTGELFF TGTGCCAGCAGTTACTTCGGAGGGGCGAACACCGGGGAGCTGTTTTTT TRBJ2-2 TRBV6-5 - - 16
CASSLSVPFEAFF TGTGCCAGCAGTTTATCTGTCCCCTTTGAAGCTTTCTTT TRBJ1-1 TRBV28 - - 13
CASGLVDGSRRYGYTF TGTGCTAGTGGTTTGGTAGACGGGTCTCGGCGGTATGGCTACACCTTC TRBJ1-2 TRBV12-5 once - 16
CASSQVPNTEAFF TGTGCCAGCAGCCAAGTTCCAAACACTGAAGCTTTCTTT TRBJ1-1 TRBV14 - - 13
CSVVARTHEQYF TGCAGCGTTGTGGCCCGCACCCACGAGCAGTACTTC TRBJ2-7 TRBV29-1 - - 12
CASGFRVTGGTSYEQYF TGTGCTAGTGGTTTTAGGGTTACAGGGGGCACCTCCTACGAGCAGTACTTC TRBJ2-7 TRBV12-5 - TRBD1 17
CATSRSAGGTSNQPQHF TGTGCCACCAGCAGAAGTGCAGGGGGAACTAGCAATCAGCCCCAGCATTTT TRBJ1-5 TRBV15 - TRBD1 17
CASSTTGQAPGNPYEQYF TGTGCCAGCAGCACGACGGGACAGGCCCCAGGTAACCCGTACGAGCAGTACTTC TRBJ2-7 TRBV11-2 - TRBD1 18
CASSPLSDTGAGELFF TGTGCCAGCAGCCCGCTTAGTGATACAGGGGCCGGGGAGCTGTTTTTT TRBJ2-2 TRBV9 - TRBD1 16
CASSRTGSYYNSPLHF TGTGCCAGTAGTAGGACAGGGTCTTACTATAATTCACCCCTCCACTTT TRBJ1-6 TRBV19 - TRBD1 16
CASNSGETDTQYF TGTGCCAGCAATAGCGGGGAGACAGATACGCAGTATTTT TRBJ2-3 TRBV2 - TRBD2 13
CASSDSSGGPTDTQYF TGTGCCAGCAGTGACTCAAGCGGGGGGCCCACAGATACGCAGTATTTT TRBJ2-3 TRBV6-4 - TRBD2 16
CASSRAGVGTGELFF TGTGCCAGCAGTAGGGCAGGGGTTGGGACCGGGGAGCTGTTTTTT TRBJ2-2 TRBV28 - - 15
CATSRGRQESEKLFF TGTGCCACCAGCAGAGGAAGGCAGGAAAGTGAAAAACTGTTTTTT TRBJ1-4 TRBV15 - - 15
CASGLGTGLNQPQHF TGTGCCAGCGGATTGGGGACAGGTCTCAATCAGCCCCAGCATTTT TRBJ1-5 TRBV5-8 - TRBD1 15
CASSQGRGYNEQFF TGCGCCAGCAGCCAAGGTCGAGGATACAATGAGCAGTTCTTC TRBJ2-1 TRBV4-1 - - 14
CSVSDRAYGYTF TGCAGCGTTTCGGACAGGGCCTATGGCTACACCTTC TRBJ1-2 TRBV29-1 - TRBD1 12
CASSTRPTQYF TGTGCCAGCAGCACGCGTCCCACGCAGTATTTT TRBJ2-3 TRBV21-1 - - 11
CASSQERRVILMNTEAFF TGTGCCAGCAGCCAAGAACGGAGGGTTATTCTAATGAACACTGAAGCTTTCTTT TRBJ1-1 TRBV14 - - 18
CASSLGLAGGPDTQYF TGTGCCAGCAGCTTGGGACTAGCGGGGGGGCCAGATACGCAGTATTTT TRBJ2-3 TRBV7-8 - TRBD2 16
CASTPGTELLRQYF TGTGCCAGCACCCCCGGGACAGAGTTACTACGGCAGTACTTC TRBJ2-7 TRBV28 - TRBD1 14
CASSYSSGSTTEAFF TGTGCCAGCAGTTACTCTTCGGGATCAACCACTGAAGCTTTCTTT TRBJ1-1 TRBV6-5 - - 15
CASSSRDRFLTNEKLFF TGTGCCAGCAGCTCCCGGGACAGGTTTCTGACTAATGAAAAACTGTTTTTT TRBJ1-4 TRBV7-8 - TRBD1 17
CASSEGGQGTDTQYF TGTGCCAGCAGTGAAGGGGGGCAGGGCACAGATACGCAGTATTTT TRBJ2-3 TRBV2 - - 15
CASSLGGRGQPQHF TGCGCCAGCAGCCTAGGGGGCAGGGGGCAGCCCCAGCATTTT TRBJ1-5 TRBV5-1 - TRBD1 14
CASSRQGSNQPQHF TGTGCCAGTAGCCGACAGGGCTCCAATCAGCCCCAGCATTTT TRBJ1-5 TRBV19 - TRBD1 14
CASSLYRAGPTDTQYF TGTGCCAGCAGCTTATACCGAGCTGGGCCAACAGATACGCAGTATTTT TRBJ2-3 TRBV7-6 - - 16
CASSIEPRDNQPQHF TGTGCCAGTAGTATAGAGCCCAGGGACAATCAGCCCCAGCATTTT TRBJ1-5 TRBV19 - - 15
CASSLDAGGSSGANVLTF TGCGCCAGCAGCTTGGATGCGGGGGGCTCCTCTGGGGCCAACGTCCTGACTTTC TRBJ2-6 TRBV5-1 - TRBD2 18
CASSFLLGPGELFF TGCGCCAGCAGCTTCCTCCTTGGCCCCGGGGAGCTGTTTTTT TRBJ2-2 TRBV5-1 once - 14
CAISEPRETQYF TGTGCCATCAGTGAGCCCAGGGAGACCCAGTACTTC TRBJ2-5 TRBV10-3 - - 12
CASSLGRGDNEQFF TGTGCCAGCAGCTTGGGCAGGGGGGACAATGAGCAGTTCTTC TRBJ2-1 TRBV5-6 few - 14
CASSQERSMVGGRETQYF TGTGCCAGCAGCCAAGAAAGGTCGATGGTGGGGGGGCGGGAGACCCAGTACTTC TRBJ2-5 TRBV4-2 - - 18
CASSIGSNTEAFF TGTGCCAGTAGTATCGGTAGTAACACTGAAGCTTTCTTT TRBJ1-1 TRBV19 - - 13
CASSAGTDQETQYF TGTGCCAGCAGTGCAGGGACAGACCAAGAGACCCAGTACTTC TRBJ2-5 TRBV6-1 - TRBD1 14
CASSITGQGAMVGGYTF TGTGCCAGCAGTATTACGGGACAGGGGGCCATGGTTGGGGGCTACACCTTC TRBJ1-2 TRBV2 - TRBD1 17